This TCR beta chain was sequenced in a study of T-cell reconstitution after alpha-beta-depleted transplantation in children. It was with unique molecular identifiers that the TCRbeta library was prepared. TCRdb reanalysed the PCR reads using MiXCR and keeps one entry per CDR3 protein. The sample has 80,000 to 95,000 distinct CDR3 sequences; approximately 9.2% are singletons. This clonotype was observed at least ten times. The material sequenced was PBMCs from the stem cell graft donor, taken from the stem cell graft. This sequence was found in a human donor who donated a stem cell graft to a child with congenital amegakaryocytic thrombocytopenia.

The CDR3 sequence: CASSQDPTSSQTQYF. The CDR3 DNA follows: TGTGCCAGCAGCCAAGACCCGACTAGCTCGCAGACCCAGTACTTC. The genes are TRBV4-2 and TRBJ2-5, with 7 bases that match TRBD2. Trimming at V came to 0 bases and at J to 6 bases, leaving 7 bases not matched to a gene. The CDR3 totals 15 residues. Looked up from germline, CDR1 is LGHNA and CDR2 is YNFKEQ.